The 18 T cell receptor beta chains reported below all come from one sample, sequenced in a study of cytomegalovirus exposure and HLA in healthy donors. The study ran its PCR with 60 Vbeta and 13 Jbeta primers. This table comes from immunoSEQ multiplex PCR, and its TCRdb copy is limited to in-frame clones, with some not included. Here the sample spans some 120,000 clones, 8.5% to 10% being singletons. Sequencing used PBMCs. The receptor source for this set is a man in his thirties or forties in good health and CMV-seronegative.

This chain uses TRBV19 with TRBJ2-5; TRBD1 agrees at 9 bases. The CDR3 has 17 amino acids. Germline CDR1 is LNHDA and CDR2 is SQIVND (reference sequence). V trimming: 0 bases; J trimming: 5 bases; junction bases outside the gene matches: 10. CDR3 loop: CASSIDLWTGAWETQYF. As DNA, the CDR3 is TGTGCCAGTAGTATAGATCTCTGGACAGGGGCTTGGGAGACCCAGTACTTC.

The rearrangement uses TRBV10-3 and TRBJ1-3; TRBD1 agrees at 7 bases. Germline assignment: CDR1 ENHRY and CDR2 SYGVKD. J lost 0 bases, V lost 4 bases, and 6 bases had no gene match. The CDR3 runs to 16 residues. The CDR3 sequence is CAISAGQPLSGNTIYF. DNA for the CDR3: TGTGCCATCAGTGCGGGACAGCCCCTCTCTGGAAACACCATATATTTT.

This chain joins TRBV27 and TRBJ1-5; D is unresolved. CDR1 and CDR2 from the germline V gene are MNHEY and SMNVEV (reference sequence). V was clipped by 3 bases and J by 6 bases, with 6 bases between them. This CDR3 comprises 12 residues. The CDR3 nucleotides read TGTGCCAGCAGTTTTCGGGGTCAGCCCCAGCATTTT. Its translation: CASSFRGQPQHF.

The CDR3 region has the DNA TGTGCCAGTATAACCCGGGACAGGGGAGCCGGGGAGCTGTTTTTT. Translating gives CASITRDRGAGELFF. The chain couples TRBV19 to TRBJ2-2; 10 bases match TRBD1. The germline V gene has CDR1 LNHDA and CDR2 SQIVND (reference sequence). The CDR3 is 15 amino acids. With 7 bases clipped from V and 6 bases from J, the junction kept 8 bases outside the gene matches.

This clone was seen more than once but under ten times. The chain combines TRBV21-1 with TRBJ2-5; TRBD2 reflects the table's D call only, with no check against the DNA. TRBV21-1 is a pseudogene locus. There are 16 residues in the CDR3. The CDR3 is CASSKGGRGKEETQYF. CDR3 DNA sequence: TGTGCCAGCAGCAAAGGTGGGAGGGGAAAAGAAGAGACCCAGTACTTC.

The table lists this clone with a few counts. The V and J genes are TRBV4-1 and TRBJ2-4, with D maybe TRBD1 (5 bases). The CDR3 runs to 18 residues. With 1 base removed from V and 1 base from J, the gap between germline ends came to 17 bases. CDR1 and CDR2 (germline): MGHRA, YSYEKL. In DNA, the CDR3 is TGCGCCAGCAGCCAAGGAAGGGCGATAGGGGATGCCAAAAACATTCAGTACTTC. It codes for CASSQGRAIGDAKNIQYF.

The chain combines TRBV9 with TRBJ2-3, with 9 bases lining up with TRBD2. The length of the CDR3 is 17 residues. Germline V gene data show CDR1 as SGDLS and CDR2 as YYNGEE. After removal of 0 bases from V and 5 bases from J, the junction contained 10 bases not matched to a gene. CDR3 residues: CASSVDGGGASLDTQYF. The CDR3 DNA follows: TGTGCCAGCAGCGTAGACGGCGGGGGGGCCTCGCTAGATACGCAGTATTTT.

In its sample, this clone was seen a few times. V usage is TRBV10-3 and J usage is TRBJ2-1; D is unresolved. There are 17 residues in the CDR3. CDR1 is ENHRY, CDR2 SYGVKD, per germline. With 0 bases removed from V and 7 bases from J, the gap between germline ends came to 19 bases. In nucleotides, the CDR3 is TGTGCCATCAGTGAGTCAGAAATATCGACCGGCAGGAATGAGCAGTTCTTC. It translates to CAISESEISTGRNEQFF.

Only a few counts were recorded for this clone. The chain links TRBV5-1 to TRBJ2-1; 9 bases are a match to TRBD1. V trimming: 3 bases; J trimming: 7 bases; junction bases outside the gene matches: 5. Germline V lookup: CDR1 SGHRS, CDR2 YFSETQ. This CDR3 is 14 amino acids long. The CDR3 here is CASSSDRGENEQFF. The CDR3 nucleotides are TGCGCCAGCAGCTCTGACAGGGGGGAAAATGAGCAGTTCTTC. The variable domain in full, completed from reference TRBV5-1 and TRBJ2-1, reads KAGVTQTPRYLIKTRGQQVTLSCSPISGHRSVSWYQQTPGQGLQFLFEYFSETQRNKGNFPGRFSGRQFSNSRSEMNVSTLELGDSALYLCASSSDRGENEQFFGPGTRLTVL.

This clone was counted between two and nine times. V gene TRBV7-2 combines with J gene TRBJ2-2; perhaps TRBD2 as D (6 bases). Germline CDR1 is SGHTA and CDR2 is FQGNSA. The CDR3 length is 15 residues. V dropped 3 bases and J dropped 3 bases, with 11 bases sitting between them. The CDR3 bases are TGTGCCAGCAGCTTCCATCGGGGGTACACCGGGGAGCTGTTTTTT. Translating it yields CASSFHRGYTGELFF.

This clone was counted only a few times. The genes are TRBV5-1 and TRBJ2-5, with 9 positions matching TRBD2. CDR1 and CDR2 (germline): SGHRS, YFSETQ. V lost 4 bases to trimming and J lost 2 bases; unmatched junction nucleotides: 9. CDR3 size: 16 residues. The CDR3 DNA is TGCGCCAGCAGCCGCGGGGGGGGGCAGCGGCAAGAGACCCAGTACTTC. It specifies CASSRGGGQRQETQYF.

This rearrangement joins TRBV4-3 to TRBJ1-4; D call uncertain. The germline V gene has CDR1 LGHNA and CDR2 YSLEER. The CDR3 has 14 residues. The germline V and J ends were trimmed by 1 base and 4 bases, with 7 bases remaining between them. The CDR3 region has the DNA TGCGCCAGCAGCCAAGGCACAATTAATGAAAAACTGTTTTTT. Translation: CASSQGTINEKLFF.

This clone was counted a few times. The chain is built from TRBV10-1 and TRBJ2-1, with TRBD2 matching over 14 bases. V dropped 3 bases and J dropped 1; count of bases not matched to a gene: 5. CDR1 is WNHNN and CDR2 is SYGVQD in the germline V gene (reference sequence). The CDR3 has 18 residues. The CDR3 DNA follows: TGCGCCAGCAGTGAAATCGGGACTAGCGGGAGTTCCTACAATGAGCAGTTCTTC. Translation: CASSEIGTSGSSYNEQFF.

V gene TRBV27 combines with J gene TRBJ1-3; D ambiguous. The CDR3 is made up of 13 amino acids. Germline CDR1 and CDR2: MNHEY and SMNVEV (reference sequence). Trimming took 6 bases from V and 0 from J, leaving 6 bases between them. In DNA, the CDR3 is TGTGCCAGCAGCCTGAGCTCTGGAAACACCATATATTTT. It yields the protein CASSLSSGNTIYF.

This clone has a handful of counts. The chain joins TRBV5-1 to TRBJ2-3, with 8 nucleotides matching TRBD2. The CDR3 contains 14 residues. J gave up 3 bases and V 7 bases, and 7 bases lay outside the gene matches. Per the germline V gene, CDR1 is SGHRS and CDR2 is YFSETQ. The CDR3 loop is CASGKREMTDTQYF. CDR3 nucleotides: TGCGCCAGCGGCAAGCGGGAGATGACAGATACGCAGTATTTT.

This clone has more than one count but fewer than ten. V is TRBV19 and J is TRBJ2-7; TRBD1 is a possible D gene (5 bases). Trimming shortened V by 8 bases and J by 0 bases, and 20 bases separated the two germline ends. The CDR3 is 16 amino acids. The germline V gene has CDR1 LNHDA and CDR2 SQIVND (reference sequence). The chain's CDR3 is CASRPDHRIISYEQYF. For the CDR3, the DNA is TGTGCCAGTCGACCCGATCACAGGATTATCTCCTACGAGCAGTACTTC.

The gene calls are TRBV7-2 and TRBJ1-6; tentatively, D is TRBD1 (6 bases). Germline V CDR1 and CDR2: SGHTA, FQGNSA. V gave up 2 bases and J gave up 7 bases, with 9 bases separating them. The CDR3 is 14 residues long. The CDR3 sequence: CASSLWTENSPLHF. The CDR3, as DNA: TGTGCCAGCAGCTTATGGACAGAGAATTCACCCCTCCACTTT.

This clone turned up a few times. The V and J genes are TRBV19 and TRBJ2-1; 10 bases are a match to TRBD2. Germline loops: CDR1 LNHDA, CDR2 SQIVND (reference sequence). With V trimmed by 5 bases and J by 10 bases, 8 bases remained unmatched. This CDR3 has 14 residues. The CDR3 bases are TGTGCCAGTAGTTGGTCTAGCGGGGGTAGGGAGCAGTTCTTC. This encodes CASSWSSGGREQFF. Together with reference TRBV19 and TRBJ2-1, the CDR3 gives the full variable domain: DGGITQSPKYLFRKEGQNVTLSCEQNLNHDAMYWYRQDPGQGLRLIYYSQIVNDFQKGDIAEGYSVSREKKESFPLTVTSAQKNPTAFYLCASSWSSGGREQFFGPGTRLTVL.